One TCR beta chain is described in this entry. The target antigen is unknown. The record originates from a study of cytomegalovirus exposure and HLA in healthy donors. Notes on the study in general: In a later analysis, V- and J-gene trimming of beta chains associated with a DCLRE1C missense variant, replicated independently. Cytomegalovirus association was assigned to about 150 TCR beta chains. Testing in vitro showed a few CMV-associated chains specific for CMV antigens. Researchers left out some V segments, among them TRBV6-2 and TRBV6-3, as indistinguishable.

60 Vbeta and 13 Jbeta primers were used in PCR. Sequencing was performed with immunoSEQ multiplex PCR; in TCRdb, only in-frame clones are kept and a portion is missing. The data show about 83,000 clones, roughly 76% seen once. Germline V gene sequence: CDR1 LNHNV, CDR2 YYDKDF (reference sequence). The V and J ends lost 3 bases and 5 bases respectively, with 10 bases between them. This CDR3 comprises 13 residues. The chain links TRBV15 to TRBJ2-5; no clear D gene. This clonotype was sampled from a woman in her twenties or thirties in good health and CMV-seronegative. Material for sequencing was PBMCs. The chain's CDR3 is CATSRAWRETQYF. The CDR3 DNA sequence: TGTGCCACCAGCAGGGCATGGCGGGAGACCCAGTACTTC.